The source of this T cell receptor beta chain is a study of cytomegalovirus exposure and HLA in healthy donors. Findings of the study overall: Rare TCR sequences predominated, though certain public TCRs were found in many donors. Clonal expansion, a later analysis showed, was greater in HLA-associated TCR beta chains than in equally common others. Highly shared sequence variants in one cluster were likely a sequencing artifact.

Looked up from germline, CDR1 is SGHNT and CDR2 is YENEEA. The germline V and J ends were trimmed by 4 bases and 4 bases, with 10 bases remaining between them. This CDR3 spans 13 amino acids. Note on this clone: Its antigen is unidentified.

PCR amplification relied on 60 Vbeta primers (plus 13 Jbeta primers). The data were produced by immunoSEQ multiplex PCR, yet TCRdb's version contains in-frame clones alone and is incomplete. The sample holds approximately 140,000 clones, roughly four fifths seen once. The chain uses TRBV11-3 and TRBJ1-1; TRBD1 might be the D (6 bases). The sequence was obtained from a woman between 40 and 50 years old in good health and CMV-seronegative. Sample: PBMCs. The chain's CDR3 is CASSYRGGTEAFF. The CDR3 coding sequence is TGTGCCAGCAGCTACAGAGGGGGCACTGAAGCTTTCTTT. Variable domain in full (rest from reference TRBV11-3 and TRBJ1-1): EAGVVQSPRYKIIEKKQPVAFWCNPISGHNTLYWYLQNLGQGPELLIRYENEEAVDDSQLPKDRFSAERLKGVDSTLKIQPAELGDSAVYLCASSYRGGTEAFFGQGTRLTVV.